A selection of T cell receptor beta chains follows, all from one sample in a study of cytomegalovirus exposure and HLA in healthy donors. Clones were read by immunoSEQ multiplex PCR, and TCRdb kept only the in-frame ones, dropping some. In the table there are around 220,000 clones, around 88% of which are singletons. The sequencing input was PBMCs. The receptors here all came from a woman aged 18-29 years in good health and CMV-seronegative. CDR3s include the opening cysteine and the closing phenylalanine or tryptophan. The D gene is left open where the match is weak. Clone sizes are given selectively: once, few, many, or a class where the clone is expanded.

clone_size	j_call	d_call	v_call	cdr3_aa	cdr3_nt
-	TRBJ1-2	TRBD1	TRBV13	CASSLYADRGGYGYTF	TGTGCCAGCAGCTTATACGCCGACAGGGGAGGCTATGGCTACACCTTC
-	TRBJ1-2	TRBD1	TRBV7-2	CASSPRQGYGYTF	TGTGCCAGCAGCCCACGACAGGGCTATGGCTACACCTTC
once	TRBJ2-5	-	TRBV28	CASSLTEQETQYF	TGTGCCAGCAGTTTGACGGAGCAAGAGACCCAGTACTTC
-	TRBJ2-1	TRBD1	TRBV18	CASSPGTGHAPEQFF	TGTGCCAGCTCACCCGGGACAGGGCACGCTCCTGAGCAGTTCTTC
-	TRBJ1-5	-	TRBV4-1	CASSQGAGAQPQHF	TGCGCCAGCAGCCAAGGGGCTGGGGCTCAGCCCCAGCATTTT
-	TRBJ2-3	-	TRBV5-1	CASSLDPISGYTDTQYF	TGCGCCAGCAGCTTGGATCCCATCAGCGGTTACACAGATACGCAGTATTTT
-	TRBJ2-7	TRBD1	TRBV19	CASSRFMGQAPYEQYF	TGTGCCAGTAGTAGGTTTATGGGACAGGCCCCCTACGAGCAGTACTTC
-	TRBJ1-1	TRBD1	TRBV29-1	CSVEGQGGTEAFF	TGCAGCGTTGAAGGACAGGGAGGCACTGAAGCTTTCTTT
-	TRBJ1-4	-	TRBV7-2	CASSFPGTNEKLFF	TGTGCCAGCAGCTTCCCAGGAACTAATGAAAAACTGTTTTTT
-	TRBJ2-7	-	TRBV27	CASSLPGSYEQYF	TGTGCCAGCAGTTTACCGGGCTCCTACGAGCAGTACTTC
few	TRBJ2-7	-	TRBV7-9	CAIQQVTYEQYF	TGTGCCATACAGCAAGTGACCTACGAGCAGTACTTC
-	TRBJ2-1	TRBD2	TRBV5-4	CASSYRDYYNEQFF	TGTGCCAGCAGCTACCGGGACTACTACAATGAGCAGTTCTTC
-	TRBJ1-3	-	TRBV7-9	CASSHSGNTIYF	TGTGCCAGCAGCCACTCTGGAAACACCATATATTTT
-	TRBJ2-7	TRBD1	TRBV5-4	CASSAPGQGAYEQYF	TGTGCCAGCAGCGCCCCGGGACAGGGGGCTTACGAGCAGTACTTC
-	TRBJ2-3	TRBD1	TRBV19	CASSRGQFTDTQYF	TGTGCCAGTAGTAGGGGACAGTTCACAGATACGCAGTATTTT
-	TRBJ1-4	-	TRBV27	CASSFGEKLFF	TGTGCCAGCAGCTTCGGTGAAAAACTGTTTTTT
-	TRBJ2-7	-	TRBV11-2	CASSLSTYEQYF	TGTGCCAGCAGCTTATCCACCTACGAGCAGTACTTC
-	TRBJ1-1	-	TRBV5-6	CASRQLRGDTEAFF	TGTGCCAGCAGACAATTACGGGGGGACACTGAAGCTTTCTTT
-	TRBJ1-1	-	TRBV9	CASSVEGGLVTEAFF	TGTGCCAGCAGCGTAGAGGGCGGGCTGGTCACTGAAGCTTTCTTT
-	TRBJ2-3	-	TRBV20-1	CSAKANRLNF	TGCAGTGCAAAGGCCAATAGACTCAATTTT
-	TRBJ2-5	-	TRBV5-1	CASSLGGREGTQYF	TGCGCCAGCAGCTTGGGGGGCAGGGAAGGGACCCAGTACTTC
-	TRBJ2-5	TRBD2	TRBV7-9	CASSSPGLAGRQETQYF	TGTGCCAGCAGCTCGCCGGGACTAGCGGGAAGGCAAGAGACCCAGTACTTC
-	TRBJ2-7	-	TRBV14	CASSQAKGGIKHEQYF	TGTGCCAGCAGCCAAGCAAAGGGCGGGATCAAGCACGAGCAGTACTTC
once	TRBJ1-4	-	TRBV15	CATSRAPGGAGGEKLFF	TGTGCCACCAGCAGAGCACCCGGTGGGGCCGGTGGTGAAAAACTGTTTTTT
-	TRBJ2-7	TRBD1	TRBV11-2	CASSLGTGGFWHEQYF	TGTGCCAGCAGCTTAGGGACAGGGGGCTTTTGGCACGAGCAGTACTTC
-	TRBJ2-7	TRBD2	TRBV11-2	CASSSGTSLYEQYF	TGTGCCAGCAGCTCCGGGACTAGCTTGTACGAGCAGTACTTC
-	TRBJ2-1	TRBD2	TRBV29-1	CSVDGTSGNPDEQFF	TGCAGCGTCGATGGGACTAGCGGAAACCCGGATGAGCAGTTCTTC
few	TRBJ1-2	-	TRBV6-1	CASSVLEGPNYGYTF	TGTGCCAGCAGTGTCTTGGAGGGACCTAACTATGGCTACACCTTC
-	TRBJ2-1	TRBD2	TRBV5-1	CASSLETSGGYNEQFF	TGCGCCAGCAGCTTGGAGACTAGCGGGGGTTACAATGAGCAGTTCTTC
-	TRBJ2-1	-	TRBV18	CASSLGGDNEQFF	TGTGCCAGCTCACTAGGGGGAGACAATGAGCAGTTCTTC
-	TRBJ1-2	TRBD1	TRBV9	CASSSYRGSVYGYTF	TGTGCCAGCAGCTCTTACAGGGGCTCGGTCTATGGCTACACCTTC
-	TRBJ2-3	-	TRBV7-2	CASSSRIPTTPATDTQYF	TGTGCCAGCAGCTCCCGAATCCCGACTACGCCGGCCACAGATACGCAGTATTTT
-	TRBJ2-3	-	TRBV2	CASSEELARDTQYF	TGTGCCAGCAGTGAAGAATTAGCGCGAGATACGCAGTATTTT
-	TRBJ2-5	-	TRBV7-9	CASSLIVVETQYF	TGTGCCAGCAGCTTAATCGTAGTAGAGACCCAGTACTTC
-	TRBJ2-5	-	TRBV6-1	CASTALSAYQETQYF	TGTGCCAGCACCGCCCTTAGCGCGTACCAAGAGACCCAGTACTTC
-	TRBJ1-5	TRBD1	TRBV28	CASSLATGGKYF	TGTGCCAGCAGTTTGGCCACAGGGGGAAAGTATTTT
-	TRBJ2-1	TRBD2	TRBV12-5	CASGSSGRLYNEQFF	TGTGCTAGTGGTTCGAGCGGGAGACTATACAATGAGCAGTTCTTC
-	TRBJ2-2	-	TRBV28	CASSSPFGSGIVGELFF	TGTGCCAGCAGTTCACCCTTTGGTAGTGGTATAGTCGGGGAGCTGTTTTTT
-	TRBJ2-5	-	TRBV6-5	CASTTGFGETQYF	TGTGCCAGCACCACAGGGTTCGGGGAGACCCAGTACTTC
once	TRBJ2-5	-	TRBV7-9	CASSLDVTTQTQYF	TGTGCCAGCAGCTTAGATGTGACGACTCAGACCCAGTACTTC
-	TRBJ2-7	-	TRBV10-3	CAAERGASGGEQYF	TGTGCCGCTGAGCGCGGGGCCTCGGGTGGGGAGCAGTACTTC
-	TRBJ2-7	TRBD2	TRBV5-1	CASRPYSGGEQYF	TGCGCCAGCAGACCTTACAGCGGGGGAGAGCAGTACTTC
-	TRBJ2-7	TRBD2	TRBV7-2	CASSLLAEAYEQYF	TGTGCCAGCAGCTTACTAGCGGAAGCCTACGAGCAGTACTTC
-	TRBJ2-7	-	TRBV28	CASSSTGYYEQYF	TGTGCCAGCAGTTCAACAGGGTACTACGAGCAGTACTTC
-	TRBJ2-7	TRBD1	TRBV6-6	CASSYNVGQGYEQYF	TGTGCCAGCAGTTACAACGTTGGACAGGGCTACGAGCAGTACTTC
-	TRBJ2-7	-	TRBV7-2	CASSLSLSYEQYF	TGTGCCAGCAGCTTGTCACTCTCCTACGAGCAGTACTTC
-	TRBJ2-2	TRBD1	TRBV5-1	CASSSRQGTGGELFF	TGCGCCAGCAGCTCCCGACAGGGTACTGGCGGGGAGCTGTTTTTT
-	TRBJ1-5	-	TRBV2	CASRGRNQPQHF	TGTGCCAGCCGGGGGAGGAATCAGCCCCAGCATTTT
-	TRBJ1-2	-	TRBV19	CASSILSPQGYTF	TGTGCCAGTAGTATTCTCTCCCCACAGGGCTACACCTTC
-	TRBJ2-7	TRBD2	TRBV5-6	CASSSGTSGIDREQYF	TGTGCCAGCAGCAGCGGGACTAGCGGGATAGATCGCGAGCAGTACTTC
once	TRBJ2-7	TRBD2	TRBV5-5	CASTKGDGLLAGGLYEQYF	TGTGCCAGCACCAAGGGGGACGGGCTACTAGCGGGAGGACTCTACGAGCAGTACTTC
-	TRBJ2-7	-	TRBV6-1	CASSEPDEQYF	TGTGCCAGCAGTGAACCTGACGAGCAGTACTTC
-	TRBJ2-5	-	TRBV4-2	CASSQRSSETQYF	TGTGCCAGCAGCCAACGGTCTAGCGAGACCCAGTACTTC